This T cell receptor beta chain was found in a study of T cell responses to AZD1222 COVID-19 vaccine. The CDR3 runs to 15 residues. The ends were cut back, 0 bases at V and 5 bases at J, with 14 bases in the middle. Per the germline V gene, CDR1 is SGHKS and CDR2 is YYEKEE (reference sequence). This table comes from immunoSEQ multiplex PCR, and its TCRdb copy is limited to in-frame clones, with some not included. The sample consists of 160,000 or so clones, 90% of them appearing once. This clone was seen a handful of times. Pooling covered second doses at about 4 or about 12 weeks. The sequencing here drew on peripheral blood, taken 28 days after the second AZD1222 dose. The chain has TRBV5-5 and TRBJ1-1; D is ambiguous. The sequence derives from an adult who received the AZD1222 COVID-19 vaccine. Here the CDR3 reads CASSLEGGGKTEAFF. In DNA form, the CDR3 reads TGTGCCAGCAGCTTGGAAGGCGGAGGGAAGACTGAAGCTTTCTTT.